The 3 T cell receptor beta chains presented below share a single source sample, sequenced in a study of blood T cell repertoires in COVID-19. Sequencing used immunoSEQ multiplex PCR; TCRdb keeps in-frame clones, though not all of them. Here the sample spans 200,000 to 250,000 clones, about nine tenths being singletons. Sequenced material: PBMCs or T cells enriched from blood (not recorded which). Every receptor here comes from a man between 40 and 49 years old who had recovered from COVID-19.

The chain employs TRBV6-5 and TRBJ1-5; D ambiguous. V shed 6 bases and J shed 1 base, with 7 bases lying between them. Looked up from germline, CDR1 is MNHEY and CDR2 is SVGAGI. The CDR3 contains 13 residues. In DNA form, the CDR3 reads TGTGCCAGCAGACACAAAAGCAATCAGCCCCAGCATTTT. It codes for CASRHKSNQPQHF.

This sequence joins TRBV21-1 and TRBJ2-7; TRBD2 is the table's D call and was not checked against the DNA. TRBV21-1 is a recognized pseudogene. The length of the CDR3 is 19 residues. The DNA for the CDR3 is TGTGCCAGCAGAACGACGAGTGTGTGGCGGGAGGTCAAAGCCCACGAGCAGTACTTC. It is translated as CASRTTSVWREVKAHEQYF.

The CDR3 is CASSGTSGYNEQFF. The DNA for the CDR3 is TGTGCCAGCAGTGGGACTAGCGGCTACAATGAGCAGTTCTTC. The V and J genes are TRBV28 and TRBJ2-1; TRBD2 aligns across 11 bases. Germline V gene data show CDR1 as MDHEN and CDR2 as SYDVKM. After removal of 5 bases from V and 3 bases from J, the junction contained 0 bases not matched to a gene. The length of the CDR3 is 14 residues.